This entry describes one T cell receptor (beta chain). This record comes from a study of blood T cell repertoires in COVID-19. Study-level background: From T cells, B-cell-depleted T cells, or PBMCs came the material, which was cDNA or gDNA.

In the original processing: Estimated nucleated cell counts came from reference gene primer amplification. The repertoire was sequenced with immunoSEQ multiplex PCR; TCRdb's copy has only in-frame clones and lacks some. V and J calls and clone size come straight from that table; D and trimming were deduced from the DNA. The sample consists of approximately 85,000 clones, about nine tenths of them appearing once. Specimen: peripheral blood. The TCR was taken from a woman in her fifties or sixties with active or convalescent COVID-19.

The CDR3 sequence is CASSLGRNTEAFF. CDR3 bases: TGCGCCAGCAGCTTGGGTCGGAACACTGAAGCTTTCTTT. V and J are TRBV5-1 and TRBJ1-1; D unresolved. CDR1 and CDR2 from the germline V gene are SGHRS and YFSETQ. This CDR3 is built from 13 residues. V was trimmed by 0 bases and J by 1 base, leaving 4 bases between them.